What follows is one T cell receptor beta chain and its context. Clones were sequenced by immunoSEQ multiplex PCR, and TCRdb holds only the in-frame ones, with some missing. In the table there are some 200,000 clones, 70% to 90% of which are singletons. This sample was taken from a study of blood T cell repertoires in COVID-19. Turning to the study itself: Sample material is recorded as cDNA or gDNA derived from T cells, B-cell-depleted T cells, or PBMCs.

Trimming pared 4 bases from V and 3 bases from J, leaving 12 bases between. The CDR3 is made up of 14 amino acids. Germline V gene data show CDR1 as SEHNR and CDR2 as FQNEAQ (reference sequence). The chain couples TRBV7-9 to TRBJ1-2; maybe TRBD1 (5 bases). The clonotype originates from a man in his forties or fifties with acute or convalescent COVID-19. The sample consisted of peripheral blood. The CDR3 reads CASSWGTGHYGYTF. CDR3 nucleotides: TGTGCCAGCAGCTGGGGGACTGGTCACTATGGCTACACCTTC.